This is a list of T cell receptor beta chains from one sample in a study of siplizumab effects on memory and regulatory T cells. Generated by immunoSEQ multiplex PCR, the TCRdb table keeps only in-frame clones and is missing some. The sample holds approximately 110,000 clones, about 93% seen once. The source material was CD4+ T cells sorted from blood. All receptors derive from a human donor in good health. Each CDR3 is given with its conserved first and last residue. A D gene is named only where the DNA matches it firmly. Clone size is stated in some rows and not others, as once, few, many or a class when expanded.

d_call	v_call	j_call	cdr3_length	clone_size	cdr3_aa	cdr3_nt
TRBD2	TRBV10-3	TRBJ2-5	14	-	CAISPGTSGGTQYF	TGTGCCATCAGTCCCGGGACTAGCGGGGGGACCCAGTACTTC
-	TRBV9	TRBJ1-2	15	-	CASSVGVGRGDGYTF	TGTGCCAGCAGCGTAGGAGTGGGACGGGGAGATGGCTACACCTTC
TRBD2	TRBV7-2	TRBJ2-2	16	-	CASSPWAGVDTGELFF	TGTGCCAGCAGCCCCTGGGCGGGAGTCGACACCGGGGAGCTGTTTTTT
-	TRBV21-1	TRBJ2-1	15	-	CASSRVAGGICEQFF	-
-	TRBV10-3	TRBJ2-7	16	-	CAIRRGDGGSSYEQYF	TGTGCCATCAGGAGGGGGGACGGCGGGAGCTCCTACGAGCAGTACTTC
TRBD1	TRBV10-3	TRBJ1-6	13	-	CAAGTGANSPLHF	TGTGCCGCGGGGACAGGGGCTAATTCACCCCTCCACTTT
-	TRBV7-9	TRBJ1-2	12	-	CASSLVVYGYTF	TGTGCCAGCAGCTTAGTCGTTTATGGCTACACCTTC
-	TRBV30	TRBJ1-1	13	-	CAWSYQGNTEAFF	TGTGCCTGGAGTTATCAGGGGAACACTGAAGCTTTCTTT
-	TRBV27	TRBJ1-5	13	-	CASRVGYNQPQHF	TGTGCCAGCAGAGTAGGTTACAATCAGCCCCAGCATTTT
-	TRBV18	TRBJ1-1	14	-	CASSPRRENTEAFF	TGTGCCAGCTCACCACGTCGGGAGAACACTGAAGCTTTCTTT
-	TRBV7-6	TRBJ2-1	15	-	CASSPRGGTYNEQFF	TGTGCCAGCAGCCCGAGGGGCGGGACCTACAATGAGCAGTTCTTC
TRBD1	TRBV16	TRBJ1-5	17	few	CASSPRGTGSRNQPQHF	TGTGCCAGCAGCCCCAGGGGGACAGGGTCGAGGAATCAGCCCCAGCATTTT
TRBD1	TRBV4-1	TRBJ1-2	15	once	CASSHQRTGSDGYTF	TGCGCCAGCAGCCACCAGAGGACAGGGAGTGATGGCTACACCTTC
-	TRBV7-3	TRBJ2-5	13	once	CASSRGTQETQYF	TGTGCCAGCAGCCGAGGGACCCAAGAGACCCAGTACTTC
-	TRBV5-1	TRBJ1-2	14	-	CASLPWTEWYGYTF	TGCGCCAGCTTACCCTGGACAGAGTGGTATGGCTACACCTTC
-	TRBV25-1	TRBJ2-3	12	-	CASRAGGNTQYF	TGTGCCAGCAGGGCGGGTGGTAATACGCAGTATTTT
-	TRBV10-1	TRBJ2-7	15	few	CASKRTPKNSYEQYF	TGCGCCAGCAAACGGACCCCTAAGAACTCCTACGAGCAGTACTTC
-	TRBV20-1	TRBJ2-5	11	-	CSASMGETQYF	TGCAGTGCTAGTATGGGGGAGACCCAGTACTTC
-	TRBV30	TRBJ2-7	13	-	CAWSGQGFYEQYF	TGTGCCTGGAGTGGGCAGGGGTTTTATGAGCAGTACTTC
TRBD1	TRBV7-2	TRBJ2-2	15	-	CASSQGRGPTGELFF	TGTGCCAGCAGCCAGGGCAGGGGGCCCACCGGGGAGCTGTTTTTT
-	TRBV6-6	TRBJ1-2	14	-	CASSFRGANYGYTF	TGTGCCAGCAGTTTCAGGGGAGCTAACTATGGCTACACCTTC
-	TRBV5-5	TRBJ2-7	14	once	CASSLEQGAYEQYF	TGTGCCAGCAGCTTGGAACAGGGCGCCTACGAGCAGTACTTC
-	TRBV6-5	TRBJ1-1	10	-	CATSNTEAFF	TGTGCCACCTCAAACACTGAAGCTTTCTTT
TRBD1	TRBV4-3	TRBJ2-7	14	once	CASSQARQGLEQYF	TGCGCCAGCAGCCAAGCGAGACAGGGCCTCGAGCAGTACTTC
-	TRBV4-2	TRBJ1-6	16	-	CASSQDRTENNSPLHF	TGTGCCAGCAGCCAAGATCGGACGGAGAATAATTCACCCCTCCACTTT
-	TRBV6-6	TRBJ1-4	14	-	CASSPQGPGGKMFF	TGTGCCAGCAGTCCCCAGGGTCCCGGGGGGAAGATGTTTTTT
TRBD1	TRBV4-1	TRBJ2-1	16	-	CASSPVDRNSYNEQFF	TGCGCCAGCAGCCCCGTGGACAGGAACTCCTACAATGAGCAGTTCTTC
TRBD2	TRBV7-2	TRBJ2-7	15	-	CASTRTSGRFDEQYF	TGTGCCAGCACCAGGACTAGCGGGAGGTTTGACGAGCAGTACTTC
-	TRBV2	TRBJ1-3	14	-	CASSEGAAGNTIYF	TGTGCCAGCAGTGAAGGCGCCGCAGGAAACACCATATATTTT
-	TRBV6-5	TRBJ2-1	14	-	CASSYSSVDNEQFF	TGTGCCAGCAGTTACTCGAGCGTGGACAATGAGCAGTTCTTC
TRBD1	TRBV6-1	TRBJ2-7	14	-	CASRNYRGFYEQYF	TGTGCCAGCAGAAACTACAGGGGCTTCTACGAGCAGTACTTC
-	TRBV6-1	TRBJ2-3	17	-	CASSGPQGNQLTDTQYF	TGTGCCAGCAGTGGGCCCCAGGGTAACCAATTAACAGATACGCAGTATTTT
TRBD2	TRBV2	TRBJ2-1	11	-	CASWGGTPQFF	TGTGCCAGTTGGGGGGGGACTCCCCAGTTCTTC